This TCR beta chain was observed in a study of blood T cell repertoires in COVID-19. Study summary: Some COVID-19 samples were acute and others convalescent; all came from the United States, Italy and Spain. From T cells, B-cell-depleted T cells, or PBMCs came the material, which was cDNA or gDNA.

CDR3 length: 15 amino acids. Germline V CDR1 and CDR2: SGHRS, YFSETQ. V trimming: 9 bases; J trimming: 3 bases; junction bases outside the gene matches: 13. In the original workflow: Amplification with reference gene primers provided the estimates of nucleated cell counts. The data were produced by immunoSEQ multiplex PCR, yet TCRdb's version contains in-frame clones alone and is incomplete. The V and J calls and clone size were taken over from that table, and D and trimming were inferred from the DNA. Of some 150,000 clones in the sample, around 90% were seen once. This receptor was obtained from a woman in her sixties with active or convalescent COVID-19. The rearrangement uses TRBV5-1 and TRBJ2-3, with 7 bases fitting TRBD1. The sample consisted of peripheral blood. Written as DNA, the CDR3 is TGCGCCACCACACTCACAGGGGCAGGTACAGATACGCAGTATTTT. Its protein product is CATTLTGAGTDTQYF. Complete variable domain (other parts from reference TRBV5-1 and TRBJ2-3): KAGVTQTPRYLIKTRGQQVTLSCSPISGHRSVSWYQQTPGQGLQFLFEYFSETQRNKGNFPGRFSGRQFSNSRSEMNVSTLELGDSALYLCATTLTGAGTDTQYFGPGTRLTVL.